These 6 T cell receptor beta chains originate from one sample sequenced in a study of Graves' ophthalmopathy and Graves' hyperthyroidism. RNA transcripts were the source from which TCR beta CDR3 regions were amplified. The workflow started with a first-round RT-PCR run with HTBI primers and then moved on to a second-round multiplex PCR. TCRdb called the multiplex PCR reads again in MiXCR, with one record for every CDR3 protein. The table shows 340,000 or so distinct CDR3 sequences, with 15% to 20% occurring only once. Source material: peripheral blood. The receptor set was obtained from an adult man with Graves' ophthalmopathy.

This clonotype has a count of ten or more. This chain connects TRBV10-3 to TRBJ2-7; D not certain. This CDR3 has 15 residues. The V end lost 0 bases, the J end lost 2 bases, and 11 bases lay between the germline ends. Per the germline V gene, CDR1 is ENHRY and CDR2 is SYGVKD. CDR3 bases: TGTGCCATCAGTGAGTCAACGGTAACAGCCTACGAGCAGTACTTC. Amino acid sequence: CAISESTVTAYEQYF.

This clonotype was picked up many times. The chain uses TRBV11-2 and TRBJ2-7; no clear D gene. Between the trimmed V and J ends, which lost 0 bases and 0 bases, there was a span of 9 bases. The CDR3 is 15 residues long. Germline assignment: CDR1 SGHAT and CDR2 FQNNGV. CDR3: CASSLEVRFSYEQYF. The DNA for the CDR3 is TGTGCCAGCAGCTTAGAGGTGCGTTTCTCCTACGAGCAGTACTTC. The complete variable domain, with remaining parts taken from reference TRBV11-2 and TRBJ2-7, reads EAGVAQSPRYKIIEKRQSVAFWCNPISGHATLYWYQQILGQGPKLLIQFQNNGVVDDSQLPKDRFSAERLKGVDSTLKIQPAKLEDSAVYLCASSLEVRFSYEQYFGPGTRLTVT.

This clonotype was recorded many times. CDR3 loop: CSASTPLLAEAFF. In nucleotides, the CDR3 is TGCAGTGCTTCGACACCCTTGCTGGCTGAAGCTTTCTTT. The gene calls are TRBV20-1 and TRBJ1-1; D gene ambiguous. CDR1 and CDR2 (germline): DFQATT, SNEGSKA (reference sequence). V shed 5 bases and J shed 6 bases, with 16 bases lying between them. This CDR3 has 13 residues.

The table lists this clonotype with many counts. Mismatch with germline at one junction end may stem from a read error. CDR3 nucleotide sequence: TGTGCCGGCAGAGAAGGACTTCAAGAGACCCAGTACTTC. Translation gives CAGREGLQETQYF. V gene TRBV2 combines with J gene TRBJ2-5; maybe TRBD2 (5 bases). There are 13 residues in the CDR3. Germline CDR1 is SNHLY and CDR2 is FYNNEI.

In its sample, this clonotype was seen many times. This rearrangement joins TRBV11-2 to TRBJ2-7; D unresolved. Germline CDR1 SGHAT, CDR2 FQNNGV. The CDR3 length is 15 residues. With 3 bases removed from V and 2 bases from J, the gap between germline ends came to 14 bases. The CDR3 nucleotides read TGTGCCAGCAGCTTTCTCCAGGTACTCCCCTACGAGCAGTACTTC. Translation: CASSFLQVLPYEQYF.

Many counts were recorded for this clonotype. The chain joins TRBV6-2 or TRBV6-3 to TRBJ2-7; 10 bases line up with TRBD2. V gave up 6 bases and J gave up 2 bases; unmatched junction bases: 13. Looked up from germline, CDR1 is MNHEY and CDR2 is SVGEGT. This CDR3 is built from 17 residues. Here the CDR3 DNA reads TGTGCCAGCAGACCCCAAACCTTAGCGGGAGGCCCCTACGAGCAGTACTTC. This codes for CASRPQTLAGGPYEQYF.